This T cell receptor beta chain was recorded in a study of cytomegalovirus exposure and HLA in healthy donors. Study observations and caveats: Earlier analysis yielded a pattern in which most TCR beta V segments were productive about 90% or about 30% of the time. In the analysis, some V segments, TRBV6-2 and TRBV6-3 included, were excluded as indistinguishable.

With V trimmed by 5 bases and J by 1 base, 14 bases remained unmatched. The CDR3 consists of 18 residues. From germline, CDR1 is SGHTA and CDR2 FQGTGA. PCR primers comprised 60 Vbeta and 13 Jbeta primers. Clones were sequenced by immunoSEQ multiplex PCR, and TCRdb holds only the in-frame ones, with some missing. In the table there are 85,000 to 110,000 clones, roughly 80% of which are singletons. With regard to this clone: Its antigen is not identified.

The clonotype was recovered from a man aged 50 or older in good health and CMV-seropositive. The source material was PBMCs. V usage is TRBV7-3 and J usage is TRBJ2-1; 7 bases map to TRBD1. CDR3 in DNA: TGTGCCAGCAGCCCGTTAGCCGGACAGGTGGGATCCTACAATGAGCAGTTCTTC. Protein sequence: CASSPLAGQVGSYNEQFF.